These 15 T cell receptor beta chains share one sample of origin, sequenced in a study of cytomegalovirus exposure and HLA in healthy donors. Measured with immunoSEQ multiplex PCR; TCRdb has only the in-frame clones, and not every one. Of around 200,000 clones listed, just over 85% are singletons. The sequenced material came from PBMCs. The receptors come from a woman under 30 in good health and CMV-seronegative.

V and J are TRBV27 and TRBJ2-7, with 8 bases lining up with TRBD1. The V gene's germline CDR1 is MNHEY and CDR2 SMNVEV (reference sequence). There are 15 residues in the CDR3. V gave up 3 bases and J gave up 6 bases; unmatched junction bases: 10. The CDR3 reads CASSFLGQETVEQYF. CDR3 coding DNA: TGTGCCAGCAGTTTCTTGGGACAGGAGACGGTCGAGCAGTACTTC.

The sample holds a few counts of this clone. V and J are TRBV12-5 and TRBJ2-1, with D possibly matching TRBD2 (5 bases). The CDR3 length is 15 residues. V was cut by 1 base and J by 5 bases, with 12 bases left in between. The germline CDR1 and CDR2 sequences are LGHNT and FRNRAP. For the CDR3, the DNA is TGTGCTAGTGGTTTGGGACTATTGGCGCACAATGAGCAGTTCTTC. This encodes CASGLGLLAHNEQFF.

CDR3 in DNA: TGTGCCAGTAGCGCAGAAGGAATAGCGGGACCCTCCTACGAGCAGTACTTC. This sequence encodes CASSAEGIAGPSYEQYF. The chain uses TRBV19 and TRBJ2-7; 8 positions agree with TRBD2. Germline V gene sequence: CDR1 LNHDA, CDR2 SQIVND (reference sequence). Germline trimming cut 6 bases from V and 0 bases from J; bases unmatched to any gene: 13. The CDR3 is 17 amino acids.

The chain is built from TRBV21-1 and TRBJ1-4; the table's D call, TRBD1, was not checked against the DNA. TRBV21-1 is flagged as a pseudogene. The CDR3 has 16 amino acids. DNA of the CDR3: TGTGCCAGCAGCGGACACAGGGGAAAGGCTAATGAAAAACTGTTTTTT. It translates to CASSGHRGKANEKLFF.

This chain joins TRBV15 and TRBJ2-1; 9 bases agree with TRBD1. The ends lost 0 bases at V and 0 bases at J; junction bases unmatched: 9. The CDR3 has 19 residues. Germline CDR1 is LNHNV and CDR2 is YYDKDF (reference sequence). The chain's CDR3 is CATSRDYPGQGASYNEQFF. CDR3 sequence (DNA): TGTGCCACCAGCAGAGATTATCCGGGACAGGGAGCCTCCTACAATGAGCAGTTCTTC.

The rearrangement joins TRBV5-1 to TRBJ2-1; the match to TRBD1 covers 8 bases. Germline CDR1 is SGHRS and CDR2 is YFSETQ. The CDR3 runs to 17 residues. J was trimmed by 6 bases and V by 2 bases; bases with no gene match: 13. CDR3 bases: TGCGCCAGCAGCTTCAAGCCAGGGGGCGATTTGGGCAATGAGCAGTTCTTC. Its translation is CASSFKPGGDLGNEQFF. The variable domain in full, with the rest retrieved from reference TRBV5-1 and TRBJ2-1, is KAGVTQTPRYLIKTRGQQVTLSCSPISGHRSVSWYQQTPGQGLQFLFEYFSETQRNKGNFPGRFSGRQFSNSRSEMNVSTLELGDSALYLCASSFKPGGDLGNEQFFGPGTRLTVL.

This clone has only a few counts. CDR3 coding DNA: TGTGCCAGCAGTGGGACTAGCGGTACCTACGAGCAGTACTTC. This encodes CASSGTSGTYEQYF. V usage is TRBV2 and J usage is TRBJ2-7; 10 bases fit TRBD2. V dropped 4 bases and J dropped 2; count of bases not matched to a gene: 2. The CDR3 is made up of 14 amino acids. In germline, CDR1 is SNHLY, CDR2 FYNNEI.

The CDR3 loop reads CASSPDRIYGYTF. CDR3 bases: TGTGCCAGCTCACCAGACAGGATCTATGGCTACACCTTC. The chain couples TRBV18 to TRBJ1-2, with a weak D call TRBD1 (6 bases). CDR1 and CDR2 (germline): KGHSH, LQKENI. The length of the CDR3 is 13 residues. V lost 2 bases and J 4 bases, leaving 8 bases between the germline ends.

In its sample, this clone was seen once. This chain uses TRBV9 with TRBJ1-3, with 7 bases fitting TRBD1. With V trimmed by 4 bases and J by 0 bases, 7 bases remained unmatched. Per germline, CDR1 SGDLS and CDR2 YYNGEE. CDR3 length: 16 amino acids. CDR3 DNA: TGTGCCAGCAGCCCCCGACAGGGCCCCTCTGGAAACACCATATATTTT. Translation: CASSPRQGPSGNTIYF.

The chain links TRBV11-2 to TRBJ2-5; 7 bases line up with TRBD2. Germline CDR1 is SGHAT and CDR2 is FQNNGV. CDR3 length: 15 residues. V dropped 0 bases and J dropped 5; count of bases not matched to a gene: 6. The CDR3 sequence: CASSLELREWETQYF. CDR3 DNA sequence: TGTGCCAGCAGCTTAGAGTTGCGGGAGTGGGAGACCCAGTACTTC.

The chain uses TRBV5-1 and TRBJ1-4, with a tentative D call TRBD1 (5 bases). The CDR3 has 15 amino acids. V shed 3 bases and J shed 8 bases, with 17 bases lying between them. Germline CDR1 is SGHRS and CDR2 is YFSETQ. CDR3 loop: CASSWGRGSEEKLFF. DNA of the CDR3: TGCGCCAGCAGCTGGGGCCGGGGGTCGGAAGAAAAACTGTTTTTT.

CDR3 DNA sequence: TGTGCCAGCAGTGAACGTAGCGGGAGAGAGACCCAGTACTTC. The encoded protein is CASSERSGRETQYF. This chain connects TRBV2 to TRBJ2-5, with 9 bases fitting TRBD2. Germline-derived CDR1 and CDR2 are SNHLY and FYNNEI. After removal of 2 bases from V and 4 bases from J, the junction contained 2 bases not matched to a gene. The length of the CDR3 is 14 residues.

The chain joins TRBV30 to TRBJ1-5; a possible D gene is TRBD1 (5 bases). Germline V gene lookup returns CDR1 GTSNPN and CDR2 SVGIG (reference sequence). Deletions cut 5 bases from V and 4 bases from J, with 9 bases between. The CDR3 runs 12 residues. The CDR3 here is CAWAGQNQPQHF. CDR3 coding DNA: TGTGCCTGGGCAGGGCAAAATCAGCCCCAGCATTTT.

The V call is TRBV6-5, the J call TRBJ2-4, with a tentative D call TRBD1 (5 bases). The CDR3 has 14 amino acids. Trimming cost V 4 bases and J 1 base, with 8 bases left between them. Germline CDR1 and CDR2: MNHEY and SVGAGI. The CDR3 coding sequence is TGTGCCAGCAGTTCTCGACAGGCCAAAAACATTCAGTACTTC. It specifies CASSSRQAKNIQYF.

This sequence joins TRBV30 and TRBJ2-1, with 11 bases lining up with TRBD2. The CDR3 covers 14 residues. Germline CDR1 reads GTSNPN; CDR2 reads SVGIG (reference sequence). The junction had 6 bases not matched to a gene; V was cut back by 6 bases and J by 5 bases. In DNA, the CDR3 is TGTGCCTGCGCGGGGACTAGCGGAAACAATGAGCAGTTCTTC. Translation: CACAGTSGNNEQFF.